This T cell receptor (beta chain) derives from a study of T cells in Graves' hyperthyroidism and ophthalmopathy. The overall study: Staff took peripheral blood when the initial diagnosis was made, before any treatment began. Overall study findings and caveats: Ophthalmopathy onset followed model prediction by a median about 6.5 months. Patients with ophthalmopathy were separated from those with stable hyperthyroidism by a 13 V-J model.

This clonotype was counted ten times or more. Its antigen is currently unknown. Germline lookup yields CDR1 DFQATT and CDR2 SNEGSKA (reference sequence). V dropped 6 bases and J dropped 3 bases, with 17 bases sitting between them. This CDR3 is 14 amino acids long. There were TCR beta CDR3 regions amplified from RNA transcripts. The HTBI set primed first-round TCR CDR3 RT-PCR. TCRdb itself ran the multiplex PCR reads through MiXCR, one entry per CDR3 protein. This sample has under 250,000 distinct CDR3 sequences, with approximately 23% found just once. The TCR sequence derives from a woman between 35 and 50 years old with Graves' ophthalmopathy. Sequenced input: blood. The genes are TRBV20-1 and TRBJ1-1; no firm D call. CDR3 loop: CSARNPGEDTEAFF. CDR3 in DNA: TGCAGTGCCAGAAACCCGGGAGAGGACACTGAAGCTTTCTTT.